The rows below give T cell receptor beta chains drawn from one sample of a study of blood T cell repertoires in COVID-19. Measured with immunoSEQ multiplex PCR; TCRdb has only the in-frame clones, and not every one. Here the sample spans some 45,000 clones, under 85% being singletons. The sample consisted of peripheral blood. Receptors were obtained from a man aged 55 to 70 with acute or convalescent COVID-19. The CDR3 runs from the conserved cysteine through the conserved F or W. Fields, in order: V gene, J gene, clone size, D gene, CDR3 DNA, CDR3 protein. D genes are given only for firm matches. A row's size may be missing; if present it is once, few, many or a size class.

TRBV5-4	TRBJ2-6	.	.	TGTGCCAGCAGCTCCTACTCTGGGGCCAACGTCCTGACTTTC	CASSSYSGANVLTF
TRBV3-1/TRBV3-2	TRBJ1-2	.	.	TGTGCCAGCAGCCAAGGAGCGGGGGACTATGGCTACACCTTC	CASSQGAGDYGYTF
TRBV5-1	TRBJ2-7	.	TRBD1	TGCGCCAGCAGCTTGGGAGGGGACAGGGGATCGAAGCAGTACTTC	CASSLGGDRGSKQYF
TRBV2	TRBJ2-2	.	.	TGTGCCAGCAGGTCCGGGACACAAAACACCGGGGAGCTGTTTTTT	CASRSGTQNTGELFF
TRBV25-1	TRBJ2-2	.	.	TGTGCCAGCAGTGAAACACAGGGTAACACCGGGGAGCTGTTTTTT	CASSETQGNTGELFF
TRBV5-6	TRBJ2-2	.	.	TGTGCCAGCAGCCAGGGTCCGCACGGGGAGCTGTTTTTT	CASSQGPHGELFF
TRBV7-2	TRBJ2-5	.	.	TGTGCCAGCAGCTCCCCCGTGACGGAGTACCAAGAGACCCAGTACTTC	CASSSPVTEYQETQYF
TRBV24-1	TRBJ1-5	.	TRBD1	TGTGCCACCAGTGATTTTGGACAGGAGAATCAGCCCCAGCATTTT	CATSDFGQENQPQHF
TRBV6-6	TRBJ2-3	.	TRBD2	TGTGCCAGCAGTTTGCGGGGGGGCTTAGATACGCAGTATTTT	CASSLRGGLDTQYF
TRBV18	TRBJ1-6	.	.	TGTGCCAGCTCACCATCCCCAATGAGCTCCTATAATTCACCCCTCCACTTT	CASSPSPMSSYNSPLHF
TRBV3-1/TRBV3-2	TRBJ1-5	.	.	TGTGCCAGCAGCCAAGGAGGGAGCAATCAGCCCCAGCATTTT	CASSQGGSNQPQHF
TRBV19	TRBJ1-5	.	TRBD1	TGTGCCAGTAGCCAAACAGGGGGCAATCAGCCCCAGCATTTT	CASSQTGGNQPQHF
TRBV29-1	TRBJ1-2	few	TRBD1	TGCAGCGTTGATTCGACAGGGCAAGATTTCAACTATGGCTACACCTTC	CSVDSTGQDFNYGYTF
TRBV7-3	TRBJ2-3	.	TRBD2	TGTGCCAGCAGCTTAATAGCGGGGGCCCAAGATACGCAGTATTTT	CASSLIAGAQDTQYF
TRBV9	TRBJ1-1	once	.	TGTGCCAGCAGCGTGTCGTCGGGGGTTGCCCCTGAAGCTTTCTTT	CASSVSSGVAPEAFF
TRBV9	TRBJ1-2	once	.	TGTGCCAGCGGGCAGTTGGGCGGCTACACCTTC	CASGQLGGYTF
TRBV7-8	TRBJ2-3	.	.	TGTGCCAGCAGCTTAGTTCGGGTTCCAGATACGCAGTATTTT	CASSLVRVPDTQYF
TRBV30	TRBJ2-7	.	.	TGTGCCTGGACCAGGGACTACGAGCAGTACTTC	CAWTRDYEQYF
TRBV10-2	TRBJ2-3	.	TRBD2	TGCGCCAGCAGTGATCGGGGACTAGCCACAGATACGCAGTATTTT	CASSDRGLATDTQYF
TRBV7-3	TRBJ2-3	.	.	TGTGCCAGCAGCTCTGGGACTAGCACAGATACGCAGTATTTT	CASSSGTSTDTQYF
TRBV5-4	TRBJ2-5	.	.	TGTGCCAGCAAGAGGGCCTCCGGGGAGACCCAGTACTTC	CASKRASGETQYF
TRBV10-3	TRBJ1-2	.	.	TGTGCCATCAGTGAGGGAGGGTTGGGTCGGCCCTATGGCTACACCTTC	CAISEGGLGRPYGYTF
TRBV19	TRBJ1-2	.	TRBD1	TGTGCCAGTAGTACAGGACAGGGGGCACGGCACCGCGGCTACACCTTC	CASSTGQGARHRGYTF